These T cell receptor beta chains were read from a single sample in a study of cytomegalovirus exposure and HLA in healthy donors. Using immunoSEQ multiplex PCR, the repertoire was profiled, and TCRdb retains in-frame clones only, with some absent. The table lists 220,000 or so clones, about 72% of them singletons, with 3% to 4% in the top ten. Sequences were obtained from PBMCs. These receptors were taken from a male donor in good health and CMV-seronegative. The CDR3 runs from the conserved cysteine through the conserved F or W. A D gene is named only where the DNA matches it firmly. Some rows have no size entry. The others give once, few or many, or a class for an expanded clone.

V gene	J gene	clone size	D gene	CDR3 protein	CDR3 DNA
TRBV6-6	TRBJ2-5	-	TRBD2	CASSNSGRDRETQYF	TGTGCCAGCAGCAATAGCGGGAGGGATCGAGAGACCCAGTACTTC
TRBV27	TRBJ2-1	-	TRBD2	CASSLIGTSGLYNEQFF	TGTGCCAGCAGTTTAATAGGGACTAGCGGCCTCTACAATGAGCAGTTCTTC
TRBV19	TRBJ2-7	-	TRBD2	CASSISGTSGSYEQYF	TGTGCCAGTAGTATCTCCGGGACTAGCGGGAGCTACGAGCAGTACTTC
TRBV9	TRBJ2-3	-	TRBD2	CASSAGLAGGTDTQYF	TGTGCCAGCAGCGCCGGACTAGCGGGAGGCACAGATACGCAGTATTTT
TRBV7-3	TRBJ2-2	few	TRBD2	CASSSSGLANTGELFF	TGTGCCAGCAGCTCCTCGGGACTAGCGAACACCGGGGAGCTGTTTTTT
TRBV7-2	TRBJ1-5	-	-	CASSLAADQPQHF	TGTGCCAGCAGCTTAGCAGCTGATCAGCCCCAGCATTTT
TRBV5-4	TRBJ2-2	-	TRBD2	CASSLGKLAGNTGELFF	TGTGCCAGCAGCTTGGGGAAACTAGCGGGAAACACCGGGGAGCTGTTTTTT
TRBV21-1	TRBJ2-2	few	-	CASSTQTGFASNTGELFF	TGTGCCAGCAGCACTCAGACAGGGTTCGCTTCGAACACCGGGGAGCTGTTTTTT
TRBV19	TRBJ2-7	-	-	CASSILGTDAYEQYF	TGTGCCAGTAGTATCCTCGGGACTGATGCCTACGAGCAGTACTTC
TRBV15	TRBJ2-3	-	TRBD2	CATSRAPYGSAGETDTQYF	TGTGCCACCAGCAGAGCGCCCTATGGGTCAGCGGGAGAAACAGATACGCAGTATTTT
TRBV21-1	TRBJ1-1	few	-	CASSKALGQNTEAFF	TGTGCCAGCAGCAAAGCGCTGGGACAGAACACTGAAGCTTTCTTT
TRBV19	TRBJ2-7	once	TRBD2	CASQEASGSFYEQYF	TGTGCCAGTCAGGAAGCTAGCGGGAGCTTTTACGAGCAGTACTTC
TRBV28	TRBJ2-3	-	TRBD2	CASSFNGRQDTQYF	TGTGCCAGCAGTTTCAACGGGAGGCAAGATACGCAGTATTTT
TRBV5-1	TRBJ2-1	-	TRBD2	CASSPGLAGDHEQFF	TGCGCCAGCAGCCCGGGACTAGCGGGAGACCATGAGCAGTTCTTC
TRBV6-5	TRBJ1-6	-	-	CASRHGRDSPLHF	TGTGCCAGCAGGCATGGGCGCGATTCACCCCTCCACTTT
TRBV5-1	TRBJ2-7	-	TRBD1	CASSSMTGTYEQYF	TGCGCCAGCAGCTCGATGACAGGGACCTACGAGCAGTACTTC
TRBV7-9	TRBJ1-4	-	TRBD1	CASRSGTGGEKLFF	TGTGCCAGCAGATCCGGGACAGGGGGTGAAAAACTGTTTTTT
TRBV11-3	TRBJ2-5	-	TRBD1	CASSLVATGGETQYF	TGTGCCAGCAGCTTAGTTGCGACAGGGGGAGAGACCCAGTACTTC
TRBV7-6	TRBJ1-5	-	TRBD1	CASSRGDRGFGQPQHF	TGTGCCAGCAGCCGAGGGGACAGGGGATTTGGTCAGCCCCAGCATTTT
TRBV19	TRBJ2-7	-	TRBD2	CASSIVGGEAYKQYF	TGTGCCAGTAGTATAGTTGGGGGGGAAGCCTACAAGCAGTACTTC
TRBV2	TRBJ1-1	-	-	CASSGSKGPSTEAFF	TGTGCCAGCAGTGGATCCAAGGGGCCCAGCACTGAAGCTTTCTTT
TRBV5-1	TRBJ1-4	few	-	CASSLGQGGEKLFF	TGCGCCAGCAGCTTGGGCCAGGGAGGCGAAAAACTGTTTTTT
TRBV4-2	TRBJ1-1	-	TRBD1	CASSQDWNRGRQAEAFF	TGTGCCAGCAGCCAAGATTGGAACAGGGGGCGCCAGGCTGAAGCTTTCTTT
TRBV7-3	TRBJ2-1	few	-	CASSSLGYNEQFF	TGTGCCAGCAGCTCCCTAGGATACAATGAGCAGTTCTTC
TRBV2	TRBJ1-2	-	-	CASSLQGFYGYTF	TGTGCCAGCAGTTTACAGGGCTTCTATGGCTACACCTTC
TRBV5-1	TRBJ1-3	-	-	CASSWGGGGNTIYF	TGCGCCAGCAGCTGGGGAGGCGGTGGAAACACCATATATTTT
TRBV2	TRBJ1-3	-	-	CASSERSGFGNTIYF	TGTGCCAGCAGTGAAAGGTCAGGGTTCGGAAACACCATATATTTT
TRBV2	TRBJ1-1	-	-	CASSEGDTEAFF	TGTGCCAGCAGTGAGGGAGACACTGAAGCTTTCTTT
TRBV19	TRBJ2-3	-	-	CASSETGTSTDTQYF	TGTGCCAGTAGCGAGACAGGCACTAGCACAGATACGCAGTATTTT
TRBV27	TRBJ2-7	-	TRBD2	CASSLSRREKAYEQYF	TGTGCCAGCAGTTTATCTCGGCGGGAGAAGGCCTACGAGCAGTACTTC
TRBV7-9	TRBJ2-7	-	TRBD1	CASSYGTGNHEQYF	TGTGCCAGCAGCTACGGGACAGGGAACCACGAGCAGTACTTC
TRBV6-5	TRBJ1-5	-	TRBD1	CASRAGGLGQPQHF	TGTGCCAGCAGGGCAGGGGGGTTGGGCCAGCCCCAGCATTTT
TRBV7-6	TRBJ2-2	-	-	CASSFRTGELFF	TGTGCCAGCAGCTTCAGGACCGGGGAGCTGTTTTTT
TRBV2	TRBJ2-1	once	TRBD2	CASSDTSGSYNEQFF	TGTGCCAGCAGTGACACTAGCGGGTCTTACAATGAGCAGTTCTTC
TRBV18	TRBJ2-7	-	-	CASSPHSETGTYEQYF	TGTGCCAGCTCACCACATTCGGAAACAGGGACCTACGAGCAGTACTTC
TRBV28	TRBJ2-3	-	TRBD2	CASSSPTSGGYTDTQYF	TGTGCCAGCAGTTCACCCACTAGCGGGGGTTACACAGATACGCAGTATTTT
TRBV11-2	TRBJ2-7	once	-	CASSLVGRDEQYF	TGTGCCAGCAGCTTAGTTGGCAGGGACGAGCAGTACTTC
TRBV5-4	TRBJ2-1	-	TRBD2	CASSLREGFDEQFF	TGTGCCAGCAGCTTGCGGGAGGGCTTCGATGAGCAGTTCTTC
TRBV19	TRBJ1-2	-	-	CASREGWGYTF	TGTGCCAGTAGGGAGGGTTGGGGCTACACCTTC
TRBV5-1	TRBJ2-3	-	TRBD2	CASSSERGSTDTQYF	TGCGCCAGCAGCTCGGAGCGGGGGAGCACAGATACGCAGTATTTT
TRBV18	TRBJ2-3	once	TRBD2	CASSPPGLAGAHTQYF	TGTGCCAGCTCACCCCCCGGACTAGCGGGAGCCCATACGCAGTATTTT